The 31 T cell receptor beta chains in this list originate from one sample, sequenced in a study of cytomegalovirus exposure and HLA in healthy donors. PCR was performed using 60 Vbeta and 13 Jbeta primers. TCRdb's table, derived via immunoSEQ multiplex PCR, lists solely in-frame clones and lacks some. This sample's clone table lists nearly 200,000 clones. The sequencing sample was made of PBMCs. The receptor set was obtained from a boy younger than 18 in good health and CMV-seronegative.

The rearrangement links TRBV7-9 to TRBJ2-3; D unresolved. Per the germline V gene, CDR1 is SEHNR and CDR2 is FQNEAQ (reference sequence). The length of the CDR3 is 12 residues. The V and J ends lost 5 bases and 2 bases respectively, with 5 bases between them. The CDR3 DNA follows: TGTGCCAGCAGCCCCAACACAGATACGCAGTATTTT. It specifies CASSPNTDTQYF.

The genes are TRBV5-6 and TRBJ1-1; D gene uncertain. This CDR3 spans 13 amino acids. The germline V gene has CDR1 SGHDT and CDR2 YYEEEE. V was pared by 7 bases and J by 2 bases, with 12 bases between. In nucleotides, the CDR3 is TGTGCCAGCTTCGAGACTGCTAACACTGAAGCTTTCTTT. Its protein product is CASFETANTEAFF.

This chain connects TRBV9 to TRBJ1-4; D may be TRBD1 (6 bases). From germline, CDR1 is SGDLS and CDR2 YYNGEE. The CDR3 contains 15 residues. Trimming shortened V by 0 bases and J by 7 bases, and 13 bases separated the two germline ends. CDR3 nucleotides: TGTGCCAGCAGCGTAGGTAGGGGGACGCCTGAAAAACTGTTTTTT. As protein: CASSVGRGTPEKLFF.

The chain links TRBV6-1 to TRBJ2-1; D perhaps matches TRBD2 (6 bases). Trimming removed 0 bases from V and 7 bases from J, with 10 bases in between. Germline-derived CDR1 and CDR2 are MNHNS and SASEGT. The CDR3 consists of 14 residues. Here the CDR3 reads CASSEAGGANEQFF. The CDR3 nucleotides are TGTGCCAGCAGTGAAGCTGGCGGGGCTAATGAGCAGTTCTTC.

This CDR3 reads CASRLTGAYGYTF. The CDR3 DNA sequence: TGTGCCAGCAGACTCACAGGGGCCTATGGCTACACCTTC. The V call is TRBV6-5, the J call TRBJ1-2; 7 bases line up with TRBD1. Germline loops: CDR1 MNHEY, CDR2 SVGAGI. This CDR3 has 13 residues. V lost 6 bases to trimming and J lost 4 bases; unmatched junction nucleotides: 5.

The chain employs TRBV5-6 and TRBJ2-3, with 10 bases that match TRBD2. The germline V gene encodes CDR1 SGHDT and CDR2 YYEEEE. This CDR3 region has 16 residues. V lost 4 bases to trimming and J lost 7 bases; unmatched junction nucleotides: 12. CDR3 loop: CASSPVAGGSRNTQYF. The DNA of the CDR3 is TGTGCCAGCAGCCCCGTAGCGGGGGGTTCAAGGAATACGCAGTATTTT.

With regard to this clone: Other DNA variants within this sample encode the same CDR3. CDR3 in amino acids: CASSYGGATNEKLFF. The CDR3 DNA reads as TGTGCCAGCAGTTACGGGGGCGCAACTAATGAAAAACTGTTTTTT. The genes are TRBV6-5 and TRBJ1-4; TRBD1 is a possible D gene (6 bases). The germline V gene encodes CDR1 MNHEY and CDR2 SVGAGI. This CDR3 is built from 15 residues. The germline V and J ends were trimmed by 2 bases and 0 bases, with 7 bases remaining between them.

In DNA, the CDR3 is TGTGCCAGCAGCTTAAACCATGGACTAGCGGGGATGAATGAGCAGTTCTTC. As protein: CASSLNHGLAGMNEQFF. The chain recombines TRBV7-8 with TRBJ2-1; 12 nucleotides match TRBD2. There are 17 residues in the CDR3. The germline V gene has CDR1 SGHVS and CDR2 FQNEAQ. V dropped 2 bases and J dropped 7; count of bases not matched to a gene: 9.

The chain is built from TRBV5-5 and TRBJ1-3, with 7 bases that match TRBD1. V shed 0 bases and J 3 bases; nucleotides not matched to a gene: 3. Looked up from germline, CDR1 is SGHKS and CDR2 is YYEKEE (reference sequence). This CDR3 contains 15 residues. This CDR3 is CASSLEGTDGNTIYF. In DNA, the CDR3 is TGTGCCAGCAGCTTGGAGGGGACAGATGGAAACACCATATATTTT.

The chain links TRBV21-1 to TRBJ2-1; TRBD2 reflects the table's D call only, with no check against the DNA. TRBV21-1 is deemed a pseudogene. There are 11 residues in the CDR3. The CDR3 loop is CASRGGPEQFF. The CDR3 coding sequence is TGTGCCAGCAGGGGGGGGCCTGAGCAGTTCTTC.

The CDR3: CAIGGAGGNIQYF. The CDR3 DNA is TGTGCCATCGGTGGCGCGGGGGGAAACATTCAGTACTTC. The chain is built from TRBV10-3 and TRBJ2-4, with TRBD2 matching over 8 bases. CDR1 and CDR2 (germline): ENHRY, SYGVKD. This CDR3 is built from 13 residues. The V gene end was trimmed by 8 bases and the J gene end by 6 bases; junction bases not matched to a gene: 6.

The V call is TRBV11-2, the J call TRBJ2-7; 11 bases match TRBD2. In germline, CDR1 is SGHAT, CDR2 FQNNGV. V lost 1 base to trimming and J lost 6 bases; unmatched junction nucleotides: 2. The CDR3 totals 14 residues. The CDR3 DNA is TGTGCCAGCAGCTTAGGCCTAGCGGGGGGCGAGCAGTACTTC. This sequence encodes CASSLGLAGGEQYF.

V usage is TRBV28 and J usage is TRBJ2-1, with 7 bases that match TRBD2. This CDR3 is built from 16 residues. The V gene's germline CDR1 is MDHEN and CDR2 SYDVKM. The ends lost 6 bases at V and 15 bases at J; junction bases unmatched: 23. In DNA, the CDR3 is TGTGCCAGCAGCCACTCCTCTGCGGCGGGAGAAGAAGGTCTGTTCTTC. It is translated as CASSHSSAAGEEGLFF.

V and J are TRBV5-1 and TRBJ2-7; D is ambiguous. This CDR3 comprises 15 residues. From germline, CDR1 is SGHRS and CDR2 YFSETQ. Trimming took off 4 bases at V and 0 bases at J, with 14 bases between the two ends. This CDR3 reads CASSHAVLPSYEQYF. Here the CDR3 DNA reads TGCGCCAGCAGCCACGCCGTGCTACCCTCCTACGAGCAGTACTTC.

The genes are TRBV11-1 and TRBJ1-4, with D possibly TRBD1 on 5 matching bases. Germline CDR1 is SGHAT and CDR2 is FQDESV (reference sequence). The CDR3 runs to 16 residues. With 4 bases removed from V and 0 bases from J, the gap between germline ends came to 12 bases. The CDR3 nucleotides read TGTGCCAGCAGCTACAGCAGACAGCCAACTAATGAAAAACTGTTTTTT. Encoded protein: CASSYSRQPTNEKLFF.

The V gene is TRBV4-2, the J gene TRBJ2-3, with 9 positions matching TRBD2. V shed 1 base and J 3 bases; nucleotides not matched to a gene: 2. The CDR3 is 15 residues long. The germline gives CDR1 LGHNA, CDR2 YNFKEQ. The CDR3 coding sequence is TGTGCCAGCAGCCAAGCTAGCGGGGATACAGATACGCAGTATTTT. Its translation is CASSQASGDTDTQYF.

The rearrangement uses TRBV4-2 and TRBJ1-3, with unresolved D. The CDR3 covers 16 residues. Germline V gene sequence: CDR1 LGHNA, CDR2 YNFKEQ. The germline V and J ends were trimmed by 1 base and 0 bases, with 10 bases remaining between them. CDR3 DNA sequence: TGTGCCAGCAGCCAAGCTTGGGCTCCCTCTGGAAACACCATATATTTT. Its protein is CASSQAWAPSGNTIYF.

The rearrangement joins TRBV27 to TRBJ2-1, with TRBD2 as a possible D gene (6 bases). Germline V gene lookup returns CDR1 MNHEY and CDR2 SMNVEV (reference sequence). Trimming took off 2 bases at V and 0 bases at J, with 8 bases between the two ends. CDR3 length: 15 amino acids. The DNA of the CDR3 is TGTGCCAGCAGTTTAGGAGGGATCTCCTACAATGAGCAGTTCTTC. Its protein is CASSLGGISYNEQFF.

The chain carries TRBV5-8 and TRBJ1-5, with D unclear. The germline V gene encodes CDR1 SGHTS and CDR2 YDEGEE. V was pared by 1 base and J by 2 bases, with 7 bases between. The CDR3 contains 14 residues. This chain's CDR3 is CASSLWRGNQPQHF. CDR3 bases: TGTGCCAGCAGCTTGTGGCGGGGCAATCAGCCCCAGCATTTT.

CDR3 residues: CASSIGRGLSYEQYF. Here the CDR3 DNA reads TGTGCCAGTAGTATAGGGAGGGGCCTCTCCTACGAGCAGTACTTC. The V gene is TRBV19, the J gene TRBJ2-7; a possible D gene is TRBD2 (6 bases). Trimming cost V 1 base and J 0 bases, with 10 bases left between them. CDR1 and CDR2 (germline): LNHDA, SQIVND (reference sequence). The CDR3 has 15 residues.

As to this clone: Other DNA variants within this sample encode the same CDR3. V and J are TRBV4-1 and TRBJ1-1; D is undetermined. Trimming removed 0 bases at V and 8 bases at J, with 16 bases between. The CDR3 is 15 residues long. In germline, CDR1 is MGHRA, CDR2 YSYEKL. This CDR3 is CASSQEMGPPTEAFF. CDR3 nucleotide sequence: TGCGCCAGCAGCCAAGAAATGGGCCCTCCCACGGAAGCTTTCTTT.

The chain links TRBV6-1 to TRBJ1-4; a possible D gene is TRBD1 (6 bases). This CDR3 has 13 residues. V was shortened by 1 base and J by 8 bases, with 8 bases between the two germline ends. Looked up from germline, CDR1 is MNHNS and CDR2 is SASEGT. DNA of the CDR3: TGTGCCAGCAGTGAAGGGACAGTCGAAAAACTGTTTTTT. Amino acid sequence: CASSEGTVEKLFF.

The J gene is TRBJ2-7, the V gene TRBV28, with 11 bases that match TRBD2. The J segment lost 0 bases and the V segment lost 10 bases, leaving 5 bases of the junction unmatched. From germline, CDR1 is MDHEN and CDR2 SYDVKM. The CDR3 length is 14 residues. CDR3 sequence reads: CATITSGGSYEQYF. The DNA of the CDR3 is TGTGCCACTATAACTAGCGGGGGCTCCTACGAGCAGTACTTC.

The rearrangement uses TRBV6-1 and TRBJ1-6; 9 bases are shared with TRBD1. The CDR3 spans 19 residues. The V segment lost 3 bases and the J segment 4 bases; nucleotides outside the gene matches: 13. Germline-derived CDR1 and CDR2 are MNHNS and SASEGT. The DNA for the CDR3 is TGTGCCAGCAGTGAGTATTCCCGGACAGGGGTGATGTATAATTCACCCCTCCACTTT. It encodes CASSEYSRTGVMYNSPLHF.

V and J are TRBV2 and TRBJ1-2; D uncertain. Germline V gives CDR1 SNHLY, CDR2 FYNNEI. Trimming took 3 bases from V and 8 from J, leaving 13 bases between them. The length of the CDR3 is 13 residues. CDR3 bases: TGTGCCAGCAGTGAGTTTACGGGAAACGGCTACACCTTC. It is translated as CASSEFTGNGYTF.

V gene TRBV9 combines with J gene TRBJ2-7, with TRBD1 matching 9 bases. The trim removed 4 bases at V and 6 bases at J, leaving 8 bases unmatched. CDR1 is SGDLS, CDR2 YYNGEE, per germline. The CDR3 consists of 14 residues. The CDR3 DNA reads TGTGCCAGCAGCCTCCGGGGACAGGGTGGCGAGCAGTACTTC. Amino acids: CASSLRGQGGEQYF.

The genes are TRBV10-3 and TRBJ1-5; weak D call: TRBD1 (5 bases). CDR3 length: 14 residues. V was shortened by 2 bases and J by 7 bases, with 12 bases between the two germline ends. In germline, CDR1 is ENHRY, CDR2 SYGVKD. CDR3 region: CAISEQGGNQPQHF. CDR3 coding DNA: TGTGCCATCAGTGAGCAGGGTGGGAACCAGCCCCAGCATTTT.

This chain links TRBV7-2 with TRBJ1-4; 8 nucleotides align to TRBD1. V lost 4 bases, J lost 5 bases, and 6 bases stayed unmatched. Germline-derived CDR1 and CDR2 are SGHTA and FQGNSA. The CDR3 loop spans 15 amino acids. The DNA for the CDR3 is TGTGCCAGCAGCTCACAGACAGGGGAGAATGAAAAACTGTTTTTT. Its protein product is CASSSQTGENEKLFF.

This sequence joins TRBV7-2 and TRBJ1-5; D is uncertain. CDR1 and CDR2 (germline): SGHTA, FQGNSA. The V end was cut by 2 bases, the J end by 1 base, with 9 bases between. The CDR3 is 15 residues long. This CDR3 reads CASSLRGQSNQPQHF. CDR3 bases: TGTGCCAGCAGCTTACGAGGGCAGAGCAATCAGCCCCAGCATTTT. The full variable domain, completed using reference TRBV7-2 and TRBJ1-5, is GAGVSQSPSNKVTEKGKDVELRCDPISGHTALYWYRQSLGQGLEFLIYFQGNSAPDKSGLPSDRFSAERTGGSVSTLTIQRTQQEDSAVYLCASSLRGQSNQPQHFGDGTRLSIL.

V and J are TRBV27 and TRBJ2-2; perhaps TRBD1 as D (5 bases). Trimming took 4 bases from V and 8 from J, leaving 8 bases between them. The length of the CDR3 is 12 residues. Germline V gene sequence: CDR1 MNHEY, CDR2 SMNVEV (reference sequence). In nucleotides, the CDR3 is TGTGCCAGCAGTTGGACACAGGGGGAGCTGTTTTTT. Protein: CASSWTQGELFF.

The chain recombines TRBV11-2 with TRBJ2-3; D may be TRBD2 (5 bases). V lost 5 bases, J lost 5 bases, and 17 bases lay in between. The CDR3 runs to 15 residues. Germline-derived CDR1 and CDR2 are SGHAT and FQNNGV. The CDR3 spells CASSAIRGLGDTQYF. DNA of the CDR3: TGTGCCAGCAGCGCCATACGGGGTCTGGGAGATACGCAGTATTTT.